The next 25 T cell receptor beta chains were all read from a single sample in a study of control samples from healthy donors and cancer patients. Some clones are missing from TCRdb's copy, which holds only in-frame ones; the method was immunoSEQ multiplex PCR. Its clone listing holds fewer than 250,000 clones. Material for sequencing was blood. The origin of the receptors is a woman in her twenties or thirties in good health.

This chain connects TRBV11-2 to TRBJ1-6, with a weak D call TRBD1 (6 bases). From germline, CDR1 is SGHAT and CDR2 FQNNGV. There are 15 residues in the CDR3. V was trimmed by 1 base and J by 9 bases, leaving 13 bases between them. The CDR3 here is CASSLVRGATSPLHF. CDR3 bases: TGTGCCAGCAGCTTAGTACGGGGGGCAACTTCACCCCTCCACTTT.

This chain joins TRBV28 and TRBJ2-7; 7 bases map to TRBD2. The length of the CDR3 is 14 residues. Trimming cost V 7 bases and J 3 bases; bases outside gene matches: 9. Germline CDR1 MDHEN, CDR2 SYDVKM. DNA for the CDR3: TGTGCCAGCACTTCGAGCGGGGCTCGCTACGAGCAGTACTTC. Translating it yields CASTSSGARYEQYF.

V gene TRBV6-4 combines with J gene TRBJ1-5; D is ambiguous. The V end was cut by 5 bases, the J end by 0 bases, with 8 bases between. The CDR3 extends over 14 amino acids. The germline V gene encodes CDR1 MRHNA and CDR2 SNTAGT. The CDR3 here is CASSREYSNQPQHF. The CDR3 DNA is TGTGCCAGCAGTAGGGAATATAGCAATCAGCCCCAGCATTTT.

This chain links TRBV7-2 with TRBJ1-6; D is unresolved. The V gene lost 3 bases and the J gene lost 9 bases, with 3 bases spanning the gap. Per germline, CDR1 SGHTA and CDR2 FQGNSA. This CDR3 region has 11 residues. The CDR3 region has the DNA TGTGCCAGCAGCTTGACTTCACCCCTCCACTTT. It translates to CASSLTSPLHF.

CDR3 DNA: TGTGCCAGCAGTTATATAGGACTCAACACCGGGGAGCTGTTTTTT. Encoded protein: CASSYIGLNTGELFF. This chain uses TRBV7-9 with TRBJ2-2; the D gene is possibly TRBD2 (5 bases). The CDR3 extends over 15 amino acids. Trimming removed 6 bases from V and 2 bases from J, with 13 bases in between. The germline gives CDR1 SEHNR, CDR2 FQNEAQ (reference sequence).

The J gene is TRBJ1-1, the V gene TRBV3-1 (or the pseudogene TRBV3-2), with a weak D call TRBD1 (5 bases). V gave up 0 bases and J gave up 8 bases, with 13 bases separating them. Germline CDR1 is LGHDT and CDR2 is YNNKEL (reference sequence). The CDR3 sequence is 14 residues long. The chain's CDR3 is CASSQDQGVAEAFF. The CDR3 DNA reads TGTGCCAGCAGCCAAGATCAAGGGGTGGCGGAAGCTTTCTTT.

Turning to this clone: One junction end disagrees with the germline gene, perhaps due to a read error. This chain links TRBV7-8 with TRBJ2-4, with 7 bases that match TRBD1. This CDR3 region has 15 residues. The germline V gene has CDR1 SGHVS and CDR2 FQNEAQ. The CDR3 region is CASSLKQGKGALWDF. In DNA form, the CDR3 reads TGTGCCAGCAGCTTAAAACAGGGGAAGGGTGCGCTCTGGGACTTC.

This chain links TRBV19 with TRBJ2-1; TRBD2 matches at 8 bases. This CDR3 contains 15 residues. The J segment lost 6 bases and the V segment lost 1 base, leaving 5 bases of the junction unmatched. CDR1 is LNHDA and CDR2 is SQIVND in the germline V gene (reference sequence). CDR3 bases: TGTGCCAGTAGTATAGTGGCGGGGGGCCTCAATGAGCAGTTCTTC. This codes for CASSIVAGGLNEQFF.

The CDR3 protein is CASRETGGVFSTDTQYF. CDR3 in DNA: TGTGCCAGCAGGGAGACAGGGGGCGTTTTCAGCACAGATACGCAGTATTTT. This chain joins TRBV27 and TRBJ2-3; 10 nucleotides match TRBD1. Germline V gene lookup returns CDR1 MNHEY and CDR2 SMNVEV (reference sequence). The CDR3 contains 17 residues. V lost 6 bases, J lost 0 bases, and 9 bases stayed unmatched.

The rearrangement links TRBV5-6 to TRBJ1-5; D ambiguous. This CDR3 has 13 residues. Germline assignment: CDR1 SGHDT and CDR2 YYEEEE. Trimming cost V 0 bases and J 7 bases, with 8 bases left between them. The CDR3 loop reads CASSLDQRQPQHF. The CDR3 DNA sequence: TGTGCCAGCAGCTTGGACCAGCGCCAGCCCCAGCATTTT.

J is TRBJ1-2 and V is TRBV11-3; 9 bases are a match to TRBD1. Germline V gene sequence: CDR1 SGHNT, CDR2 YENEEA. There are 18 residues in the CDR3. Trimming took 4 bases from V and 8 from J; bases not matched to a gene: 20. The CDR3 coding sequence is TGTGCCAGCAGCTCCAGACAGGGGGAGAGTTCTAGAGGGATAGGCTACACCTTC. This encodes CASSSRQGESSRGIGYTF.

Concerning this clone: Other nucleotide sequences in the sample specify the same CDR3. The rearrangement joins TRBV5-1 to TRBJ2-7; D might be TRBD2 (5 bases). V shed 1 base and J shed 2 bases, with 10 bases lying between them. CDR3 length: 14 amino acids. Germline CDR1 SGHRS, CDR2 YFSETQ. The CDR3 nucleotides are TGCGCCAGCAGCTTGAATTCCGGGACCTACGAGCAGTACTTC. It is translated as CASSLNSGTYEQYF.

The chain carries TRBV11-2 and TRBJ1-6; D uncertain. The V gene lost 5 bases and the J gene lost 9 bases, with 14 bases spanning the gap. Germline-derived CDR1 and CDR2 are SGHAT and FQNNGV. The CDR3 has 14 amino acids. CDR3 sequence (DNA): TGTGCCAGCAGCCCACTGAGCCTCAGTTCACCCCTCCACTTT. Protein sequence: CASSPLSLSSPLHF.

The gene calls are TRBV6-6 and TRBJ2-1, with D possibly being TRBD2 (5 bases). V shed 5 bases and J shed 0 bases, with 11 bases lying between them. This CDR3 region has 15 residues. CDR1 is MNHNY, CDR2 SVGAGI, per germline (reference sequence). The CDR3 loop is CASSAPGSSYNEQFF. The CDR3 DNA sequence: TGTGCCAGCAGTGCGCCGGGGAGCTCCTACAATGAGCAGTTCTTC.

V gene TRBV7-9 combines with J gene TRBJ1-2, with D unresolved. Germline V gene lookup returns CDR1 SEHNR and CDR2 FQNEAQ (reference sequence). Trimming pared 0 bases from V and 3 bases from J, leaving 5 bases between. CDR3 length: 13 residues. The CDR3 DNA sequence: TGTGCCAGCAGCTTAGCGGTTGACTATGGCTACACCTTC. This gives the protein CASSLAVDYGYTF.

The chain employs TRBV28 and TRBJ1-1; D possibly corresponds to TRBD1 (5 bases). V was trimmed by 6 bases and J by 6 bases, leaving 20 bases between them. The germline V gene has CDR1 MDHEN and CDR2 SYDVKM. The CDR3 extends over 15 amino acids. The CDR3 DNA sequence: TGTGCCAGCAGCCTCCTCCAGGGAGGGAGCGCTGAAGCTTTCTTT. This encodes CASSLLQGGSAEAFF.

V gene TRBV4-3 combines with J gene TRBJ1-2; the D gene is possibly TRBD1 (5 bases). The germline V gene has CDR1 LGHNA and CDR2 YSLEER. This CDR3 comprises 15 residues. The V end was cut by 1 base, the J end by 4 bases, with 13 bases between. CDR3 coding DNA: TGCGCCAGCAGCCAAGGTGTAGCGGGGCCCTATGGCTACACCTTC. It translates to CASSQGVAGPYGYTF.

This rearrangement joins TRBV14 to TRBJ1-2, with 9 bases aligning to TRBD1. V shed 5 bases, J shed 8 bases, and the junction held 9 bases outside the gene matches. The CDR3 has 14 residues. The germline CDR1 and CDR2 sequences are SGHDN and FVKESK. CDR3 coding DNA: TGTGCCAGCAGCGCGGTACAGGGGGCGCGAGGCTACACCTTC. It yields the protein CASSAVQGARGYTF.

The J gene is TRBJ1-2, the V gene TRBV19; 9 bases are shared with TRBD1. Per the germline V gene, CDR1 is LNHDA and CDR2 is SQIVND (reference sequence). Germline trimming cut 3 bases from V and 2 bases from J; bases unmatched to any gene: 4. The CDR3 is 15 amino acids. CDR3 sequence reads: CASSIWGTGNYGYTF. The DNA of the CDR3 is TGTGCCAGTAGTATCTGGGGGACAGGGAACTATGGCTACACCTTC.

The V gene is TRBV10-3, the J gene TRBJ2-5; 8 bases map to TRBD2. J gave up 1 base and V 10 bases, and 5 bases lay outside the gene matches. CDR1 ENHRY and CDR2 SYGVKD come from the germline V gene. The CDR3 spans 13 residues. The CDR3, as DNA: TGTGCCACCGCGGGACTAGGCCAAGAGACCCAGTACTTC. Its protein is CATAGLGQETQYF.

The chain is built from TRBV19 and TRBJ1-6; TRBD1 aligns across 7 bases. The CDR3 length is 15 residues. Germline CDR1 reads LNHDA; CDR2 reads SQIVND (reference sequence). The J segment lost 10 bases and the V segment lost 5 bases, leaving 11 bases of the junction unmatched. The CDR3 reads CASSEVAAGGSPLHF. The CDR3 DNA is TGTGCCAGTAGTGAAGTCGCGGCAGGGGGATCACCCCTCCACTTT.

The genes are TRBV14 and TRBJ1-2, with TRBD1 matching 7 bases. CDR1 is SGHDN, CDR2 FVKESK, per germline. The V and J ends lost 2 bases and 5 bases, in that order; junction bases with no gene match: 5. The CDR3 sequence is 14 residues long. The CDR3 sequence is CASSQRRQGYGYTF. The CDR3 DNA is TGTGCCAGCAGCCAACGTCGACAGGGTTATGGCTACACCTTC.

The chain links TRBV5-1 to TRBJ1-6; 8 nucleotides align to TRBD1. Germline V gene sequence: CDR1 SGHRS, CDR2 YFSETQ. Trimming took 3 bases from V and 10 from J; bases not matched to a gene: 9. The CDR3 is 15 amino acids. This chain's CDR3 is CASSSDRARQSPLHF. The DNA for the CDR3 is TGCGCCAGCAGCTCGGACAGGGCCCGACAATCACCCCTCCACTTT. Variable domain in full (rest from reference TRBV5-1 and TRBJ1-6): KAGVTQTPRYLIKTRGQQVTLSCSPISGHRSVSWYQQTPGQGLQFLFEYFSETQRNKGNFPGRFSGRQFSNSRSEMNVSTLELGDSALYLCASSSDRARQSPLHFGNGTRLTVT.

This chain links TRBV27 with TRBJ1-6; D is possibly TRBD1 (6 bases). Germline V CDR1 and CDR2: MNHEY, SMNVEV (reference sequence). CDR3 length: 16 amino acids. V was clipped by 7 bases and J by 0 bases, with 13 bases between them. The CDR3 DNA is TGTGCCAGCAAGAGGGCAGGGGTCTCCTATAATTCACCCCTCCACTTT. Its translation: CASKRAGVSYNSPLHF.

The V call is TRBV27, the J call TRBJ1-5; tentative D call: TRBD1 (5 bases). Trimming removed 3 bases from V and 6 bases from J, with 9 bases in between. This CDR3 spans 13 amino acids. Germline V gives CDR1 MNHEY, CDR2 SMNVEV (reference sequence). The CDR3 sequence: CASSFRRGQPQHF. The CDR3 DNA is TGTGCCAGCAGTTTTAGGAGGGGTCAGCCCCAGCATTTT.